The rows below give T cell receptor beta chains drawn from one sample of a study of blood T cells in healthy people across ages. TCRdb fed the 5' RACE reads into MiXCR, producing one record per CDR3 protein. Among about 1.4 million distinct CDR3 sequences listed, approximately 59% were seen once. The specimen was blood. Receptor source: a man between 18 and 29 years old in good health. Each CDR3 is given with its conserved first and last residue. Each record gives: V gene, D gene, J gene, CDR3 length, clone size, CDR3 DNA, CDR3 protein. A D gene is named only where the DNA matches it firmly. Not every row has a clone size; where given, it reads once, few, many or a size class.

TRBV6-2/TRBV6-3	.	TRBJ1-1	16	.	TGTGCCAGCAGCAAGATTGGGGGCGAAATGAACACTGAAGCTTTCTTT	CASSKIGGEMNTEAFF
TRBV7-8	TRBD2	TRBJ2-7	15	.	TGTGCCTGCAGCCCCAGGGAGGGCTTTTTGGCGGAGCAGTACTTC	CACSPREGFLAEQYF
TRBV12-3/TRBV12-4	TRBD1	TRBJ1-5	14	.	TGTGCCAGCAGTTCGGGACAGGGGTATCAGCCCCAGCATTTT	CASSSGQGYQPQHF
TRBV12-3/TRBV12-4	.	TRBJ1-2	11	.	TGTGCCAGCAGCCGAACGCTTGGCTACACCTTC	CASSRTLGYTF
TRBV20-1	TRBD2	TRBJ2-3	15	.	TGCAGTGCCGAGTCGACTAGCGGAAGGATGAATACGCAGTATTTT	CSAESTSGRMNTQYF
TRBV20-1	.	TRBJ2-4	16	.	TGCAGTGCGAGTGTACTCACGGGTCGGCTACAAAACATCCAGTACTTC	CSASVLTGRLQNIQYF
TRBV4-3	.	TRBJ1-6	15	.	TGCGCCAGCAGCCAAGATTGGGATTCGCCATCACCCCTCCACTTT	CASSQDWDSPSPLHF
TRBV27	.	TRBJ2-1	15	few	TGTGCCAGCTTTTCCCCGGGGGACCCCTACAATGAGCAGTTCTTC	CASFSPGDPYNEQFF
TRBV29-1	.	TRBJ2-7	13	.	TGCAGCGTTCGCTATCCAAGCTCCTACGAGCAGTACTTC	CSVRYPSSYEQYF
TRBV13	TRBD1	TRBJ1-2	15	.	TGTGCCAGCAGATTAAGGGGGCGTCCTAACTATGGCTACACCTTC	CASRLRGRPNYGYTF
TRBV2	.	TRBJ1-1	11	.	TGTGCCAGCATTGAGGGTGCTGAAGCTTTCTTT	CASIEGAEAFF
TRBV7-9	.	TRBJ2-3	16	once	TGTGCCAGCAGCTTATTGCTCCCTGGTGGAGCAGATACGCAGTATTTT	CASSLLLPGGADTQYF
TRBV29-1	TRBD1	TRBJ2-7	12	many	TGCAGCGTTAGACGGACAGGGAACGAGCAGTACTTC	CSVRRTGNEQYF
TRBV2	.	TRBJ2-7	13	.	TGTGCCAGCAGTGAAGCGCTTCACTACGAGCAGTACTTC	CASSEALHYEQYF
TRBV6-5	.	TRBJ2-1	16	.	TGTGCCAGCAGTTACGGGACCGTCGGCTCCTACAATGAGCAGTTCTTC	CASSYGTVGSYNEQFF
TRBV5-1	TRBD1	TRBJ1-2	16	.	TGCGCCAGCAGCTTGGCTGGGGACAGGGGTGAGCATGGCTACACCTTC	CASSLAGDRGEHGYTF
TRBV20-1	.	TRBJ2-3	14	.	TGCAGTGCTAGGATCCCCGGGAAGCTGGATACGCAGTATTTT	CSARIPGKLDTQYF
TRBV10-3	.	TRBJ2-2	16	.	TGTGCCATCAGTGCTTATCAGGGGAAGAACACCGGGGAGCTGTTTTTT	CAISAYQGKNTGELFF
TRBV29-1	.	TRBJ1-2	20	few	TGCAGCGTTGAAGATCCCCTTGGGACCGAGAGGTTTAGGAGCACCTATGGCTACACCTTC	CSVEDPLGTERFRSTYGYTF
TRBV29-1	.	TRBJ2-7	12	few	TGCAGCGTTTCGATTATTTCCTACGAGCAGTACTTC	CSVSIISYEQYF
TRBV2	TRBD1	TRBJ1-2	17	few	TGTGCCAGCAGTCTTACCGACAGGGCTTCAAGAAACTATGGCTACACCTTC	CASSLTDRASRNYGYTF
TRBV12-3/TRBV12-4	.	TRBJ2-1	12	.	TGTGCCAGCAGTATAGACTACAATGAGCAGTTCTTC	CASSIDYNEQFF
TRBV2	.	TRBJ2-6	14	.	TGTGCCAAAAAGCTCCAACCTGGGGCCAACGTCCTGACTTTC	CAKKLQPGANVLTF
TRBV6-6	TRBD2	TRBJ2-7	16	.	TGTGCCAGCAGTTACTCGATAGCGGGAGGGCCCTACGAGCAGTACTTC	CASSYSIAGGPYEQYF
TRBV11-2	.	TRBJ2-2	12	.	TGTGCCGTTCTTCTTCCAACCGGGGAGCTGTTTTTT	CAVLLPTGELFF
TRBV29-1	.	TRBJ2-7	13	.	TGCAGCGTTGAAGGGGGTATAGGCTACGAGCAGTACTTC	CSVEGGIGYEQYF
TRBV5-1	.	TRBJ2-1	13	few	TGCGCCAGCAGCTTTTCCCGTGAGACTGAGCAGTTCTTC	CASSFSRETEQFF
TRBV6-6	.	TRBJ2-3	14	.	TGTGCCAGCACCAAGGAGGGTTGGACAGATACGCAGTATTTT	CASTKEGWTDTQYF
TRBV29-1	.	TRBJ2-3	11	.	TGCAGCGTCGAATCCCGCGACTCCCAGTATTTT	CSVESRDSQYF
TRBV29-1	.	TRBJ2-1	13	few	TGCAGCGTTGGAAAGCGGACGGAAAATGAGCAGTTCTTC	CSVGKRTENEQFF
TRBV20-1	.	TRBJ2-1	14	.	TGCAGTCCTACATGGGCAGACCCCTACAATGAGCAGTTCTTC	CSPTWADPYNEQFF
TRBV25-1	.	TRBJ2-1	10	.	TGTGCCAGTGCTTACAATGAGCAGTTCTTC	CASAYNEQFF
TRBV12-5	.	TRBJ2-7	16	.	TGTGCTAGTGGTCCAACAGCCAGTGCAGGGGTCTACGAGCAGTACTTC	CASGPTASAGVYEQYF
TRBV9	TRBD2	TRBJ2-3	16	.	TGTGCCAGCAGCGTAGCGGGAGGGCCGGGTGTAGATACGCAGTATTTT	CASSVAGGPGVDTQYF
TRBV10-3	.	TRBJ2-5	13	.	TGTGCCATTGGTCGGGTCCTTCAAGAGACCCAGTACTTC	CAIGRVLQETQYF
TRBV7-2	.	TRBJ1-6	14	.	TGTGCCAGCAGACCAGGGGAGATAAATTCACCCCTCCACTTT	CASRPGEINSPLHF
TRBV20-1	.	TRBJ2-1	14	.	TGCAGTGCTAGAGCTTTGGACCACTCCTACGAGCAGTTCTTC	CSARALDHSYEQFF
TRBV27	.	TRBJ2-3	13	few	TGTGCCAGCAGTTTTACGTTCACAGATACGCAGTATTTT	CASSFTFTDTQYF
TRBV12-3/TRBV12-4	TRBD1	TRBJ2-7	14	few	TGTGCCAGCAGTTTCGGGACAGGGGCCCACGAGCAGTACTTC	CASSFGTGAHEQYF
TRBV5-1	.	TRBJ1-2	16	few	TGCGCCAGCAGCTCGCTTCCAGACGTTCGGATCTATGGCTACACCTTC	CASSSLPDVRIYGYTF